Below, 20 T cell receptor beta chains from the same sample are listed, as sequenced in a study of T cell repertoires in cytomegalovirus infection. TCRdb called the reads again in MiXCR, with one record for every CDR3 protein. The sample carries some 350,000 distinct CDR3 sequences, less than 20% recorded once. Sequencing input: PBMCs. Receptors were obtained from a human donor in good health (CMV status not recorded). Some clones in this sample may be carry-over from other donors' samples.

There are many counts of this clonotype. V gene TRBV7-2 combines with J gene TRBJ1-4; tentatively, D is TRBD1 (5 bases). The germline CDR1 and CDR2 sequences are SGHTA and FQGNSA. V lost 4 bases, J lost 7 bases, and 13 bases lay in between. This CDR3 is 14 amino acids long. The CDR3 nucleotides are TGTGCCAGCAGCTCGTTCGGGAGGGGTGAAAAACTGTTTTTT. It yields the protein CASSSFGRGEKLFF.

In its sample, this clonotype was seen many times. The genes are TRBV7-2 and TRBJ2-1; tentatively, D is TRBD1 (5 bases). The germline CDR1 and CDR2 sequences are SGHTA and FQGNSA. V was shortened by 5 bases and J by 2 bases, with 16 bases between the two germline ends. The CDR3 has 16 residues. CDR3 amino acids: CASSPSRAVAYNEQFF. Written as DNA, the CDR3 is TGTGCCAGCAGCCCGAGCAGGGCGGTCGCCTACAATGAGCAGTTCTTC. Filled out from reference TRBV7-2 and TRBJ2-1, the complete variable domain reads GAGVSQSPSNKVTEKGKDVELRCDPISGHTALYWYRQSLGQGLEFLIYFQGNSAPDKSGLPSDRFSAERTGGSVSTLTIQRTQQEDSAVYLCASSPSRAVAYNEQFFGPGTRLTVL.

The chain joins TRBV5-4 to TRBJ2-2, with a tentative D call TRBD1 (6 bases). This CDR3 spans 17 amino acids. Trimming removed 4 bases from V and 8 bases from J, with 24 bases in between. Germline V gene data show CDR1 as SGHNT and CDR2 as YYREEE (reference sequence). CDR3 amino acids: CASSDRRTVGIVGELFF. For the CDR3, the DNA is TGTGCCAGCAGCGATCGCCGGACAGTAGGGATTGTTGGGGAGCTGTTTTTT.

This clonotype was counted between two and nine times. An end of the junction differs from the germline gene, which may be a read error. The chain recombines TRBV29-1 with TRBJ1-1, with no clear D. Germline lookup yields CDR1 SQVTM and CDR2 ANQGSEA. The CDR3 contains 8 residues. CDR3 nucleotide sequence: TGCAGCGTTGATTTCCAGAGATTT. Encoded protein: CSVDFQRF.

V usage is TRBV5-3 and J usage is TRBJ2-5; 9 nucleotides match TRBD1. TRBV5-3 is given ORF status, its function remaining uncertain. After removal of 8 bases from V and 2 bases from J, the junction contained 13 bases not matched to a gene. The CDR3 sequence is 16 residues long. In DNA, the CDR3 is TGTGCCAGCAGCCCACGAGGCGGACAGGGGCAAGAGACCCAGTACTTC. Translated: CASSPRGGQGQETQYF.

This chain connects TRBV29-1 to TRBJ2-2; 9 bases agree with TRBD1. V shed 7 bases and J 15 bases; nucleotides not matched to a gene: 12. The CDR3 length is 12 residues. The germline gives CDR1 SQVTM, CDR2 ANQGSEA. CDR3 protein: CSAGQGPGLVFF. DNA for the CDR3: TGCAGCGCCGGACAGGGGCCAGGTCTGGTGTTTTTT.

The chain joins TRBV28 to TRBJ1-2, with D tentatively TRBD1 (5 bases). V lost 9 bases and J lost 1, with 12 bases in between. CDR1 is MDHEN and CDR2 is SYDVKM in the germline V gene. The CDR3 is 13 residues long. CDR3 in amino acids: CASNSGGNYGYTF. As DNA, the CDR3 is TGTGCCAGTAACTCGGGGGGTAACTATGGCTACACCTTC.

The rearrangement uses TRBV5-1 and TRBJ2-1; 13 bases are a match to TRBD2. The CDR3 has 16 amino acids. Germline lookup yields CDR1 SGHRS and CDR2 YFSETQ. Germline trimming cut 4 bases from V and 8 bases from J; bases unmatched to any gene: 9. DNA for the CDR3: TGCGCCAGCAGCGCAGGACTAGCGGGAGTCAGCGATGAGCAGTTCTTC. Protein product: CASSAGLAGVSDEQFF. Full variable domain (outside the CDR3, taken from reference TRBV5-1 and TRBJ2-1): KAGVTQTPRYLIKTRGQQVTLSCSPISGHRSVSWYQQTPGQGLQFLFEYFSETQRNKGNFPGRFSGRQFSNSRSEMNVSTLELGDSALYLCASSAGLAGVSDEQFFGPGTRLTVL.

The table lists this clonotype with many counts. V is TRBV12-3 or TRBV12-4 and J is TRBJ1-1; a weak D match, TRBD1 (6 bases). The V gene lost 4 bases and the J gene lost 0 bases, with 9 bases spanning the gap. This CDR3 comprises 14 residues. CDR3 protein: CASSSGVMNTEAFF. CDR3 DNA: TGTGCCAGCAGTTCAGGGGTCATGAACACTGAAGCTTTCTTT.

This clonotype was detected a few times. The chain employs TRBV19 and TRBJ2-3; 10 bases map to TRBD2. J gave up 2 bases and V 3 bases, and 5 bases lay outside the gene matches. The CDR3 is 16 amino acids. Germline V lookup: CDR1 LNHDA, CDR2 SQIVND (reference sequence). The chain's CDR3 is CASSMDLAGDTDTQYF. CDR3 bases: TGTGCCAGTAGTATGGACCTAGCGGGAGACACAGATACGCAGTATTTT.

The V call is TRBV2, the J call TRBJ1-4; the D is unclear. Germline V gene lookup returns CDR1 SNHLY and CDR2 FYNNEI. The CDR3 spans 13 residues. Deletions cut 2 bases from V and 8 bases from J, with 9 bases between. The CDR3: CASSEQEEEKLFF. CDR3 nucleotides: TGTGCCAGCAGTGAACAGGAAGAGGAAAAACTGTTTTTT.

This clonotype was seen at least ten times. The chain joins TRBV7-2 to TRBJ1-6; D remains unclear. This CDR3 is built from 14 residues. Trimming removed 2 bases from V and 8 bases from J, with 10 bases in between. The germline V gene has CDR1 SGHTA and CDR2 FQGNSA. CDR3 sequence reads: CASSLNINDSPLHF. As DNA, the CDR3 is TGTGCCAGCAGCTTAAACATAAACGATTCACCCCTCCACTTT.

The chain carries TRBV20-1 and TRBJ2-1; no firm D call. CDR3 size: 15 residues. V lost 5 bases, J lost 0 bases, and 14 bases lay in between. The germline CDR1 and CDR2 sequences are DFQATT and SNEGSKA (reference sequence). The CDR3, as DNA: TGCAGTGCTTTTCAGACTCCCAGCTCCTACAATGAGCAGTTCTTC. It translates to CSAFQTPSSYNEQFF.

The rearrangement uses TRBV6-2 or TRBV6-3 and TRBJ2-7, with TRBD1 matching over 7 bases. Per germline, CDR1 MNHEY and CDR2 SVGEGT. This CDR3 spans 13 amino acids. V was pared by 4 bases and J by 3 bases, with 3 bases of the junction left unmatched. CDR3: CASSCTGDYEQYF. CDR3 nucleotide sequence: TGTGCCAGCAGTTGTACAGGGGACTACGAGCAGTACTTC.

This clonotype was seen repeatedly, ten times or more. The V gene is TRBV7-2, the J gene TRBJ1-3; tentatively, D is TRBD1 (5 bases). The CDR3 is 14 amino acids. The V gene's germline CDR1 is SGHTA and CDR2 FQGNSA. The V and J ends lost 5 bases and 3 bases respectively, with 11 bases between them. This chain's CDR3 is CASSRDSFGNTIYF. The CDR3 DNA sequence: TGTGCCAGCAGCAGAGACAGTTTTGGAAACACCATATATTTT.

This clonotype was observed at least ten times. This sequence joins TRBV7-2 and TRBJ1-5; no firm D call. Between the trimmed V and J ends, which lost 0 bases and 4 bases, there was a span of 7 bases. The CDR3 has 14 residues. Germline CDR1 is SGHTA and CDR2 is FQGNSA. The CDR3 here is CASSLAAFNQPQHF. CDR3 sequence (DNA): TGTGCCAGCAGCTTAGCGGCCTTTAATCAGCCCCAGCATTTT.

This clonotype was seen repeatedly, ten times or more. V usage is TRBV7-2 and J usage is TRBJ2-7; TRBD2 aligns across 7 bases. Trimming removed 4 bases from V and 5 bases from J; junction bases left unmatched: 8. From germline, CDR1 is SGHTA and CDR2 FQGNSA. This CDR3 region has 14 residues. The CDR3 bases are TGTGCCAGCAGCTCCCAGACTAGCTCTGACGAGCAGTACTTC. It translates to CASSSQTSSDEQYF.

This clonotype was counted ten times or more. V gene TRBV7-2 combines with J gene TRBJ2-1; D gene uncertain. The length of the CDR3 is 12 residues. The V end was cut by 6 bases, the J end by 10 bases, with 13 bases between. CDR1 is SGHTA, CDR2 FQGNSA, per germline. The CDR3 DNA sequence: TGTGCCAGCAGATCGAGACCGGACGAGCAGTTCTTC. Its protein product is CASRSRPDEQFF.

This clonotype was counted between two and nine times. This chain joins TRBV20-1 and TRBJ2-5; 8 bases match TRBD1. This CDR3 has 16 residues. Losses at the gene ends were 1 base for V and 4 bases for J; bases not matched to a gene: 11. Germline V CDR1 and CDR2: DFQATT, SNEGSKA (reference sequence). The DNA for the CDR3 is TGCAGTGCTAGAGTCCCACAGGGGGGAGTGGGAGAGACCCAGTACTTC. This sequence encodes CSARVPQGGVGETQYF.

The chain joins TRBV27 to TRBJ2-3, with 10 bases matching TRBD1. This CDR3 has 17 amino acids. CDR1 and CDR2 from the germline V gene are MNHEY and SMNVEV (reference sequence). The junction had 8 bases not matched to a gene; V was cut back by 5 bases and J by 0 bases. The CDR3 DNA reads TGTGCCAGCAGTACTCGACAGGGGGCCGTGAGCACAGATACGCAGTATTTT. Translated, it gives CASSTRQGAVSTDTQYF.